This T cell receptor beta chain appears in the sequencing data of a study of blood T cell repertoires in COVID-19. Original analysis: Amplification from reference gene primers served as the basis for estimated nucleated cell counts. The data were produced by immunoSEQ multiplex PCR, yet TCRdb's version contains in-frame clones alone and is incomplete. V, J and clone size reflect that table, while D and trimming were determined from the DNA. This table holds 95,000 to 120,000 clones, roughly 80% found once. Note on this clone: One end of the junction does not line up with germline, which may come from a read error.

This CDR3 region has 14 residues. Germline V gene sequence: CDR1 SGHTA, CDR2 FQGTGA. The sequenced sample was peripheral blood. The chain links TRBV7-3 to TRBJ1-1, with a possible D match to TRBD1 (5 bases). The clonotype originates from a man aged 45-60 years with acute or convalescent COVID-19. The CDR3 region is CAGSPQGTNTEAFF. In DNA form, the CDR3 reads TGTGCCGGCAGCCCTCAGGGAACGAACACTGAAGCTTTCTTT.